The clone carrying this T cell receptor (beta chain) has just one count. The data stem from a study of T cell repertoires in aging, cancer and after chemotherapy. Study-wide background: Over several months to years, re-sampled healthy donor repertoires clearly shared clones.

TCR beta rearrangements were amplified from peripheral blood genomic DNA. V lost 3 bases to trimming and J lost 2 bases, with 4 bases between them. The CDR3 covers 12 residues. Multiplex touch-down PCR with TRB-A/B primers amplified rearranged V-D-J TRB sequences. TCRdb passed the multiplex PCR reads through MiXCR, listing each CDR3 protein once. The sample has over 3,000 distinct CDR3 sequences; 38% are singletons. The sequencing sample was made of blood. The chain uses TRBV12-3 or TRBV12-4 and TRBJ1-2, with unresolved D. The TCR originated in a human donor in good health. For the CDR3, the DNA is TGTGCCAGCAGTTTCGGGAACTATGGCTACACCTTC. Its translation: CASSFGNYGYTF.